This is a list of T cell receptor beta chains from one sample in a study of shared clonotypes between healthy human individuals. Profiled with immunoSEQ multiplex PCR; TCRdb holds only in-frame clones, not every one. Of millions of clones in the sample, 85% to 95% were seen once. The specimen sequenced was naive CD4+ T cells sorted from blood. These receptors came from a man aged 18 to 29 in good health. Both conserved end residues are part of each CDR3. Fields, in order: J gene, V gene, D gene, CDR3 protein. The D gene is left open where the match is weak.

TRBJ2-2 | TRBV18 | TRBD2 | CASSPGSGSIAGELFF
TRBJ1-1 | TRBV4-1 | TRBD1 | CASSQGDRDHTEAFF
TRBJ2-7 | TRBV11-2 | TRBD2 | CASSLYERGEQYF
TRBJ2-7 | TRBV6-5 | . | CASTLTERSTEQYF
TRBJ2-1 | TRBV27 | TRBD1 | CASRLGTGGPDEQFF
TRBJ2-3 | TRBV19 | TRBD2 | CASSSRLAGGPTQYF
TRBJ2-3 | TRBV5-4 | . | CASSLVRGRGYADTQYF
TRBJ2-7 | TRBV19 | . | CASSIAATYEQYF
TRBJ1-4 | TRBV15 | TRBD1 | CATSRPDRVANEKLFF
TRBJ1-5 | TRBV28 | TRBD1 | CASSQTTGGDQPQHF
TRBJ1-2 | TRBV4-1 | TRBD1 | CASSQGIGQERVYGYTF
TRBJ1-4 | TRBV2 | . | CASSGQGMNEKLFF
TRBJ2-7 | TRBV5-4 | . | CASSLFTGNEQYF
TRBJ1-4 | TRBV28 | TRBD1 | CASSITDRVANEKLFF
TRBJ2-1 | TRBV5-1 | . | CASSSIPGVGANEQFF
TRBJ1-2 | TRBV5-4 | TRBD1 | CAIPSTGRFYGYTF
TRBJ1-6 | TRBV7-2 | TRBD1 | CASSRGQGSSYNSPLHF
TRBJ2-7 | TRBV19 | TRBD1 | CASSIGQGKEQYF
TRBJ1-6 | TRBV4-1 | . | CASSQEPPPINSPLHF
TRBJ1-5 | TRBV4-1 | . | CASSQELDGRGNQPQHF
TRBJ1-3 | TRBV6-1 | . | CASNGPAGNTIYF
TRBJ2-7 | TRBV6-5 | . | CASSRQGRYEQYF
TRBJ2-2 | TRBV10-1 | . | CASSVRGATGELFF
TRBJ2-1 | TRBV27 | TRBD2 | CASSSELAGPPNEQFF
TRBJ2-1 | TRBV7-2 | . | CASTTLGYSYNEQFF
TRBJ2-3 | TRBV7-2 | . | CASSFRTGTDTQYF
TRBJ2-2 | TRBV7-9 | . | CASSLEGSTTTGELFF
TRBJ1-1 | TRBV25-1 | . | CASTARGGNTEAFF
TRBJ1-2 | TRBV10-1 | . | CASSDIQAYGYTF
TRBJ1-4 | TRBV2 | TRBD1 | CASSGTGSLEKLFF
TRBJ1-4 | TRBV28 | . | CASSWELAGEKLFF
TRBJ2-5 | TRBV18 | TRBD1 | CASSPKAGGETQYF
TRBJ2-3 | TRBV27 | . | CASSTLGTDTQYF
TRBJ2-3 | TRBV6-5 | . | CASSYGGGRTDTQYF
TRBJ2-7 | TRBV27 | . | CATGRSRVGEQYF
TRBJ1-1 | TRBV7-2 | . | CASSLSAQRRNTEAFF
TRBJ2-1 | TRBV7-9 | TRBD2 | CASSWGTSGPEDEQFF
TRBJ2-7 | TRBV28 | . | CASRAGGFYEQYF
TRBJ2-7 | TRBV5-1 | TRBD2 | CASSTLAGGPEEQYF
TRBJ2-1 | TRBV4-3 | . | CASSQVQGSEQFF
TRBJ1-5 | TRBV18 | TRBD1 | CASSPRTGSNQPQHF
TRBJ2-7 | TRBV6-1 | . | CAGGLTYEQYF
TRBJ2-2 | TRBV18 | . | CASLSEGLGNTGELFF
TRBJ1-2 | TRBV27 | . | CASSRDKANYGYTF
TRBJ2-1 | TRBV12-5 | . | CASGGPPNEQFF
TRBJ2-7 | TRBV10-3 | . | CAISHPQAGREQYF
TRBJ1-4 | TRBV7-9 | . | CASSKTGDEKLFF
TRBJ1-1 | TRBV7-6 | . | CASSLGSGMNTEAFF
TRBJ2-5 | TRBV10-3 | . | CAISGHQETQYF
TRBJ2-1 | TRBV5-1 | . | CASSIDSRPYNEQFF
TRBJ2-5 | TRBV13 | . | CASSLGTGQETQYF
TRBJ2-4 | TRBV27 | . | CASGNTKNIQYF
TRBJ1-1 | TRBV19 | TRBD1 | CASSGRQGGVTEAFF
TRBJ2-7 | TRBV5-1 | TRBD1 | CASKGQNYEQYF
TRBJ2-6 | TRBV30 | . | CAWSAENRANVLTF
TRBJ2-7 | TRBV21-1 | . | CASSKRRELDEQYF
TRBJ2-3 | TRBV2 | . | CASLVDTQYF
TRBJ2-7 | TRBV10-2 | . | CASSDLSDVPYEQYF
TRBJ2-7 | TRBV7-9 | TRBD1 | CASSPRGIIRNEQYF
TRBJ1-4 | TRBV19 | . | CASSTQAATNEKLFF